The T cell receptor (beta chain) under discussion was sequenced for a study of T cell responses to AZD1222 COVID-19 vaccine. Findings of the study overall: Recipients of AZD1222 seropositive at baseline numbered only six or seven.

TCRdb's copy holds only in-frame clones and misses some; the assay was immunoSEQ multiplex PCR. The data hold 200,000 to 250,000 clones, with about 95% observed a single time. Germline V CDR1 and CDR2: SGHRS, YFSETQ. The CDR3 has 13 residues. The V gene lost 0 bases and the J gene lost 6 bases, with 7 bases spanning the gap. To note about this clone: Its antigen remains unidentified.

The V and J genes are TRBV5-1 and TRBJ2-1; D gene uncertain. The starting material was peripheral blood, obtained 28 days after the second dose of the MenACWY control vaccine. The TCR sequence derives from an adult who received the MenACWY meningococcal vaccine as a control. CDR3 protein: CASSLESANEQFF. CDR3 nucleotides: TGCGCCAGCAGCTTGGAGAGCGCCAATGAGCAGTTCTTC.